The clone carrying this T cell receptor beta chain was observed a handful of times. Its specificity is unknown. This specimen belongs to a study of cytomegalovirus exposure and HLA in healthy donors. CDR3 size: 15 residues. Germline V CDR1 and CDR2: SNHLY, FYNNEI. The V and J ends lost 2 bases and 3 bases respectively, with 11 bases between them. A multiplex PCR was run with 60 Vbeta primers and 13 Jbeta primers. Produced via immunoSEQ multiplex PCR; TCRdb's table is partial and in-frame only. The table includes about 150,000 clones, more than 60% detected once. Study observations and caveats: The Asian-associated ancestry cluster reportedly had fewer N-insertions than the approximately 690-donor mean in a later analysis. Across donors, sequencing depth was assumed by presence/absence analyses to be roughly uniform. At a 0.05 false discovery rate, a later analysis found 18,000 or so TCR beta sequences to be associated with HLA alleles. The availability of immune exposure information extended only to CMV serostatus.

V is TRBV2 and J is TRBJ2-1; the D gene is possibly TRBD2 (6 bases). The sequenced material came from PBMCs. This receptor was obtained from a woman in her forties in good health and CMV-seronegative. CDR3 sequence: CASSESAGNYNEQFF. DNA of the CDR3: TGTGCCAGCAGTGAATCGGCGGGGAACTACAATGAGCAGTTCTTC. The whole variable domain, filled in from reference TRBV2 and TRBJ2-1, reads EPEVTQTPSHQVTQMGQEVILRCVPISNHLYFYWYRQILGQKVEFLVSFYNNEISEKSEIFDDQFSVERPDGSNFTLKIRSTKLEDSAMYFCASSESAGNYNEQFFGPGTRLTVL.